This entry lists 23 T cell receptor beta chains sequenced from one sample in a study of beta chain features in type 1 diabetes. The whole isolated RNA underwent reverse transcription, so sequencing captured expressed TCRB transcripts. TCRdb's table, derived via immunoSEQ multiplex PCR, lists solely in-frame clones and lacks some. The sample carries 450,000 or so clones, 11% recorded once. Material: naive CD4+ T cells from blood. Receptors originate from a young woman in good health.

This chain's CDR3 is CAWSLGSLYGYTF. The CDR3 region has the DNA TGTGCCTGGAGTCTCGGAAGCCTCTATGGCTACACCTTC. The J gene is TRBJ1-2, the V gene TRBV30; D remains unclear. CDR1 is GTSNPN, CDR2 SVGIG, per germline (reference sequence). The CDR3 is made up of 13 amino acids. The V end was cut by 2 bases, the J end by 4 bases, with 11 bases between.

The count of this clone is one. V gene TRBV7-2 combines with J gene TRBJ2-5, with D tentatively TRBD2 (5 bases). The CDR3 contains 16 residues. The V end was cut by 4 bases, the J end by 3 bases, with 18 bases between. In germline, CDR1 is SGHTA, CDR2 FQGNSA. The CDR3 coding sequence is TGTGCCAGCAGCTCGGAGTCGGGATATTTTGAAGAGACCCAGTACTTC. It codes for CASSSESGYFEETQYF.

V usage is TRBV2 and J usage is TRBJ2-2, with 7 positions matching TRBD1. This CDR3 has 15 residues. From germline, CDR1 is SNHLY and CDR2 FYNNEI. V trimming: 5 bases; J trimming: 6 bases; junction bases outside the gene matches: 9. This CDR3 is CASSRQGRTSGELFF. The CDR3 coding sequence is TGTGCCAGCAGTCGACAGGGAAGGACCTCCGGGGAGCTGTTTTTT. Complete variable domain (other parts from reference TRBV2 and TRBJ2-2): EPEVTQTPSHQVTQMGQEVILRCVPISNHLYFYWYRQILGQKVEFLVSFYNNEISEKSEIFDDQFSVERPDGSNFTLKIRSTKLEDSAMYFCASSRQGRTSGELFFGEGSRLTVL.

In this sample, this clone turned up many times. The rearrangement uses TRBV4-3 and TRBJ2-6; D is uncertain. The CDR3 is 15 residues long. V was pared by 3 bases and J by 0 bases, with 6 bases between. Germline values: CDR1 LGHNA, CDR2 YSLEER. CDR3 DNA: TGCGCCAGCAGCCAGAGATACTCTGGGGCCAACGTCCTGACTTTC. Amino acid sequence: CASSQRYSGANVLTF.

The rearrangement links TRBV6-5 to TRBJ2-3; D gene ambiguous. The V end was cut by 8 bases, the J end by 0 bases, with 15 bases between. CDR1 is MNHEY and CDR2 is SVGAGI in the germline V gene. This CDR3 region has 15 residues. The CDR3 bases are TGTGCCAGCCCTCCCGGGCTGCCTAGCACAGATACGCAGTATTTT. Translation: CASPPGLPSTDTQYF.

This clone was counted between two and nine times. This chain uses TRBV29-1 with TRBJ2-2; no reliable D call. The V end lost 6 bases, the J end lost 1 base, and 9 bases lay between the germline ends. CDR1 and CDR2 from the germline V gene are SQVTM and ANQGSEA. The CDR3 has 13 amino acids. As DNA, the CDR3 is TGCAGCGTGCCCAGACAGAACACCGGGGAGCTGTTTTTT. Translated, it gives CSVPRQNTGELFF.

This clone was counted a few times. The chain employs TRBV10-3 and TRBJ2-2, with D tentatively TRBD1 (5 bases). This CDR3 region has 13 residues. The germline CDR1 and CDR2 sequences are ENHRY and SYGVKD. Trimming removed 2 bases at V and 6 bases at J, with 7 bases between. Here the CDR3 reads CAISEQGAGELFF. For the CDR3, the DNA is TGTGCCATCAGTGAGCAGGGTGCCGGGGAGCTGTTTTTT.

This clone showed up just a few times. CDR3: CASRIVGTDTQYF. CDR3 sequence (DNA): TGTGCCAGCAGAATTGTGGGCACAGATACGCAGTATTTT. The rearrangement joins TRBV27 to TRBJ2-3; D call uncertain. The CDR3 is made up of 13 amino acids. Trimming took off 6 bases at V and 1 base at J, with 8 bases between the two ends. CDR1 MNHEY and CDR2 SMNVEV come from the germline V gene (reference sequence).

The rearrangement links TRBV7-2 to TRBJ2-7; the D gene is possibly TRBD1 (5 bases). In germline, CDR1 is SGHTA, CDR2 FQGNSA. The CDR3 length is 13 residues. V dropped 4 bases and J dropped 6 bases, with 13 bases sitting between them. The CDR3 region has the DNA TGTGCCAGCAGCTACCAGACAGTCTCCGAGCAGTACTTC. It yields the protein CASSYQTVSEQYF.

This clone showed up just a few times. The chain carries TRBV6-7 and TRBJ1-5; D remains unclear. TRBV6-7 is classed as an ORF, of uncertain function. This CDR3 is 11 amino acids long. Trimming pared 4 bases from V and 6 bases from J, leaving 4 bases between. The CDR3 protein is CASSFFQPQHF. Written as DNA, the CDR3 is TGTGCCAGCAGTTTCTTTCAGCCCCAGCATTTT.

This clone was seen a handful of times. V usage is TRBV9 and J usage is TRBJ2-5; perhaps TRBD2 as D (6 bases). Germline V gives CDR1 SGDLS, CDR2 YYNGEE. Trimming cost V 0 bases and J 4 bases, with 16 bases left between them. The CDR3 spans 16 residues. CDR3 sequence reads: CASSVVGGRVGETQYF. CDR3 bases: TGTGCCAGCAGCGTAGTCGGGGGAAGAGTCGGAGAGACCCAGTACTTC.

This clone has just a few counts. The rearrangement uses TRBV5-1 and TRBJ2-5, with 7 bases lining up with TRBD1. The CDR3 covers 14 residues. Trimming took 1 base from V and 3 from J; bases not matched to a gene: 3. Germline assignment: CDR1 SGHRS and CDR2 YFSETQ. The CDR3 reads CASSLPGGKETQYF. CDR3 coding DNA: TGCGCCAGCAGCTTGCCAGGGGGAAAAGAGACCCAGTACTTC.

This clone was counted between two and nine times. The chain employs TRBV2 and TRBJ2-3; 7 nucleotides line up with TRBD1. The CDR3 has 12 residues. The germline V gene encodes CDR1 SNHLY and CDR2 FYNNEI. Germline trimming cut 5 bases from V and 5 bases from J; bases unmatched to any gene: 1. CDR3 nucleotides: TGTGCCAGCAGTAACAGGGGAGATACGCAGTATTTT. Its translation: CASSNRGDTQYF.

The chain links TRBV14 to TRBJ2-1; TRBD2 matches at 8 bases. The J segment lost 8 bases and the V segment lost 4 bases, leaving 10 bases of the junction unmatched. The CDR3 sequence is 15 residues long. CDR1 is SGHDN, CDR2 FVKESK, per germline. CDR3 loop: CASSLQAGVGYEQFF. In DNA form, the CDR3 reads TGTGCCAGCAGCCTTCAAGCGGGAGTAGGCTATGAGCAGTTCTTC.

The chain links TRBV28 to TRBJ2-7; TRBD1 agrees at 8 bases. After removal of 4 bases from V and 4 bases from J, the junction contained 6 bases not matched to a gene. The CDR3 has 14 residues. Germline CDR1 and CDR2: MDHEN and SYDVKM. CDR3 sequence reads: CASSSPTGEYEQYV. CDR3 DNA: TGTGCCAGCAGTTCCCCGACAGGGGAATACGAGCAGTACGTC.

The rearrangement joins TRBV4-3 to TRBJ2-1, with 7 bases matching TRBD1. J was trimmed by 4 bases and V by 4 bases; bases with no gene match: 7. The CDR3 runs to 15 residues. Germline V lookup: CDR1 LGHNA, CDR2 YSLEER. CDR3 protein: CASSRRQGVYNEQFF. The CDR3 DNA follows: TGCGCCAGCAGCCGGAGACAGGGCGTATACAATGAGCAGTTCTTC.

V is TRBV2 and J is TRBJ2-2, with D unclear. The CDR3 length is 12 residues. Germline CDR1 and CDR2: SNHLY and FYNNEI. V was cut by 8 bases and J by 3 bases, with 7 bases left in between. CDR3 DNA: TGTGCCAGCGGCAGAGACACCGGGGAGCTGTTTTTT. It translates to CASGRDTGELFF.

In this sample, this clone turned up a few times. The chain is built from TRBV18 and TRBJ1-2, with 7 bases matching TRBD1. Trimming removed 8 bases from V and 7 bases from J; junction bases left unmatched: 16. There are 15 residues in the CDR3. Germline values: CDR1 KGHSH, CDR2 LQKENI. The CDR3 loop reads CASQNPGTAQSGYTF. CDR3 coding DNA: TGTGCCAGCCAAAATCCCGGGACAGCGCAGAGTGGCTACACCTTC.

This chain uses TRBV9 with TRBJ2-7, with unresolved D. V was cut by 2 bases and J by 0 bases, with 18 bases left in between. CDR1 and CDR2 (germline): SGDLS, YYNGEE. The CDR3 has 17 residues. CDR3 bases: TGTGCCAGCAGCGTCAGCAACCGACTGATAAGCTCCTACGAGCAGTACGTC. Protein: CASSVSNRLISSYEQYV.

This clone has only a few counts. The chain joins TRBV30 to TRBJ2-1; D is tentatively TRBD1 or TRBD2 (5 bases each). V was shortened by 6 bases and J by 6 bases, with 18 bases between the two germline ends. The V gene's germline CDR1 is GTSNPN and CDR2 SVGIG (reference sequence). The CDR3 consists of 14 residues. CDR3 amino acids: CACIPTGTLNEQFF. Here the CDR3 DNA reads TGTGCCTGCATACCTACCGGGACGCTCAATGAGCAGTTCTTC.

The chain uses TRBV25-1 and TRBJ1-2, with 10 nucleotides matching TRBD1. This CDR3 region has 18 residues. Germline CDR1 MGHDK, CDR2 SYGVNS. The V segment lost 4 bases and the J segment 2 bases; nucleotides outside the gene matches: 13. In nucleotides, the CDR3 is TGTGCCAGCAGTGGCCTAACCCTCCGACAGGGGGCAAACTATGGCTACACCTTC. It translates to CASSGLTLRQGANYGYTF.

The DNA of the CDR3 is TGTGCCAGCTCACCAAGACCCCAAAGGGTCCATGAGCAGTTCTTC. Its translation is CASSPRPQRVHEQFF. This sequence joins TRBV18 and TRBJ2-1; D gene uncertain. Looked up from germline, CDR1 is KGHSH and CDR2 is LQKENI. V gave up 2 bases and J gave up 8 bases, with 16 bases separating them. This CDR3 is 15 amino acids long.

The chain is built from TRBV9 and TRBJ2-3; D is unresolved. Trimming stripped 0 bases from V and 0 bases from J, with 8 bases between. The CDR3 covers 15 residues. Germline V lookup: CDR1 SGDLS, CDR2 YYNGEE. CDR3 coding DNA: TGTGCCAGCAGCGTAGAAGGCCTTAGCACAGATACGCAGTATTTT. Protein sequence: CASSVEGLSTDTQYF.